The sequence of this T cell receptor beta chain was determined in a study of blood T cell repertoires in COVID-19. Study overall: The United States, Italy and Spain provided the acute and convalescent COVID-19 samples. T cells, B-cell-depleted T cells, or PBMCs provided the cDNA or gDNA that served as material.

The V end was cut by 3 bases, the J end by 5 bases, with 7 bases between. There are 12 residues in the CDR3. CDR1 SGHRS and CDR2 YFSETQ come from the germline V gene. Study processing details: Reference gene primer amplification yielded estimated nucleated cell counts. Here immunoSEQ multiplex PCR was the method, and the copy in TCRdb shows in-frame clones only, minus some. The V and J calls and clone size come from that table; D and trimming were worked out from the DNA. The profile shows 45,000 to 70,000 clones, 82% of them singletons. The chain employs TRBV5-1 and TRBJ2-3; a weak D match, TRBD2 (6 bases). Sample: peripheral blood. This clonotype originated in a woman aged 60 to 75 with acute or convalescent COVID-19. The CDR3 DNA follows: TGCGCCAGCAGCTCGGGGGAAGATACGCAGTATTTT. Its translation is CASSSGEDTQYF.